The rows below give T cell receptor beta chains drawn from one sample of a study of CD8 T cells in ankylosing spondylitis. A single record per CDR3 protein comes from TCRdb applying MiXCR to the 5' RACE reads. The sample includes 350,000 to 550,000 distinct CDR3 sequences, roughly a quarter of them seen just once. Specimen: blood, either unsorted or a sorted T cell fraction (not recorded which). The receptors come from a male donor with ankylosing spondylitis. Both conserved end residues are part of each CDR3. A D gene is named only where the DNA matches it firmly. Part of the rows lack a size; the others show once, few, many or a class for expanded clones.

j_call clone_size v_call d_call cdr3_nt cdr3_aa
TRBJ2-5 many TRBV4-2 - TGTGCCACCAGGGTTGGGGGAGAGGAGACCCAGTACTTC CATRVGGEETQYF
TRBJ1-2 few TRBV3-1 TRBD1 TGTGCCAGCAGCCAACCCCGGGACAGGGTAAATGGCTACACCTTC CASSQPRDRVNGYTF
TRBJ2-5 - TRBV10-2 - TGCGCCAGCAGTGAGCCCAGCGGACAGCTTCGTCAGGTCCAGTACTTC CASSEPSGQLRQVQYF
TRBJ2-3 few TRBV12-3/TRBV12-4 TRBD2 TGTGCCAGCACTGAGACTAGCGCCTCAGATACGCAGTATTTT CASTETSASDTQYF
TRBJ1-5 - TRBV3-1 - TGTGCCAGCAGCCTTTTTAGCAATCAGCCCCAGCATTTT CASSLFSNQPQHF
TRBJ2-5 few TRBV25-1 TRBD2 TGTGCCAGCAGTGGTAGCCTAGCGGGAGTAGAGACCCAGTACTTC CASSGSLAGVETQYF
TRBJ2-3 - TRBV11-2 TRBD1 TGTGCCAGCAGCTTAGAAATTCGGCGGACAGGGGCAGATACGCAGTATTTT CASSLEIRRTGADTQYF
TRBJ1-6 - TRBV11-2 - TGTGCCAGCAGCTTGGCAGGGAATAATTCACCCCTCCACTTT CASSLAGNNSPLHF
TRBJ2-1 many TRBV5-1 - TGCGCCAGCAGCTCGACGGACGATTACAATGAGCAGTTCTTC CASSSTDDYNEQFF
TRBJ2-6 few TRBV27 TRBD1 TGTGCCAGCAGACCCCTACAGGGGACCTTCTCTGGGGCCAACGTCCTGACTTTC CASRPLQGTFSGANVLTF
TRBJ2-1 few TRBV7-9 - TGTGCCAGCAGCTTAGTAAGTGACTCAAGCTCCTACAATGAGCAGTTCTTC CASSLVSDSSSYNEQFF
TRBJ1-2 - TRBV12-3/TRBV12-4 - TGTGCCAGCAGTCCCTCCGACATGACAGCTCACGGCTACACCTTC CASSPSDMTAHGYTF
TRBJ2-3 - TRBV5-1 TRBD2 TGCGCCAGCAGCTTTGTAGCGGGAGGAAGAGATACGCAGTATTTT CASSFVAGGRDTQYF
TRBJ1-4 few TRBV5-1 - TGCGCCAGCAGCTTGGAGGGGGGAGGAACTAATGAAAAACTGTTTTTT CASSLEGGGTNEKLFF
TRBJ2-2 once TRBV7-7 - TGTGCCAGCAGCTTGGGCGGCGGGCGCACCGGGGAGCTGTTTTTT CASSLGGGRTGELFF
TRBJ2-3 few TRBV5-1 TRBD2 TGCGCCACACAGATACGCGGGAGAGAAGATACGCAGTATTTT CATQIRGREDTQYF
TRBJ1-2 - TRBV27 TRBD1 TGTGCCAGCAGTGGGGCGACAGGGATAAATGGCTACACCTTC CASSGATGINGYTF
TRBJ2-1 - TRBV3-1 - TGTGCCAGCAGCCTAATGACCCGACTTCCAAAAAACAATGAGCAGTTCTTC CASSLMTRLPKNNEQFF
TRBJ1-1 many TRBV7-9 - TGTGCCAGCAGCTTACCAGGAGGAGACACTGAAGCTTTCTTT CASSLPGGDTEAFF
TRBJ1-1 few TRBV12-3/TRBV12-4 - TGTGCCAGCAGTTTAATTGGTATTCGGGGGGCGGCACAGCACACTGAAGCTTTCTTT CASSLIGIRGAAQHTEAFF
TRBJ2-1 few TRBV30 - TGTGCCTGGCGGTATGGGGGTAGACACTACAATGAGCAGTTCTTC CAWRYGGRHYNEQFF
TRBJ2-3 few TRBV3-1 - TGTGCCAGCAGTCACCGGGACCTTAGCACAGATACGCAGTATTTT CASSHRDLSTDTQYF
TRBJ2-5 - TRBV5-6 TRBD2 TGTGCCAGCAGCTTTTCGGGGGGAGAGACCCAGTACTTC CASSFSGGETQYF
TRBJ2-1 few TRBV29-1 TRBD2 TGCAGCGTTGAGGTATTATTAGCGGGAGGTTTATACAATGAGCAGTTCTTC CSVEVLLAGGLYNEQFF
TRBJ2-3 many TRBV5-1 TRBD2 TGCGCCAGCAGCCACCCTCGTCGACTAGCGGGAGAGGCAGATACGCAGTATTTT CASSHPRRLAGEADTQYF
TRBJ2-1 - TRBV10-3 TRBD1 TGTGCCATCAGTAGATTTGGGACAGCTAAACCCAATGAGCAGTTCTTC CAISRFGTAKPNEQFF
TRBJ2-3 - TRBV5-1 TRBD2 TGCGCCAGCAGGAATATACTAGCGGGAGGACAAAGCACAGATACGCAGTATTTT CASRNILAGGQSTDTQYF
TRBJ2-1 - TRBV10-2 - TGCGCCAGCAGTGAAGGGAAGAGGGAGCAGTTCTTC CASSEGKREQFF
TRBJ1-1 - TRBV5-1 - TGCGCCAGCAGCTTGGCCTTAGGGGGTTTCACTGAAGCTTTCTTT CASSLALGGFTEAFF
TRBJ2-7 few TRBV20-1 - TGCAGTGCTAAGACCCCATCCTACGAGCAGTACTTC CSAKTPSYEQYF
TRBJ2-1 - TRBV11-2 TRBD2 TGTGCCAGCAGCTTGGTGGGGCTAGCGGGGAGACGATCCTACAATGAGCAGTTCTTC CASSLVGLAGRRSYNEQFF
TRBJ1-1 few TRBV19 TRBD1 TGTGCCAGTAGACCCACCGGGACAGGGGGCTCGGCTTTCTTT CASRPTGTGGSAFF
TRBJ2-3 few TRBV25-1 - TGTGCCAGCAGTGAATGGGCCACCGGCACAGATACGCAGTATTTT CASSEWATGTDTQYF
TRBJ1-3 few TRBV29-1 - TGCAGCGTCGCGGACAGACAAAATGGAAACACCATATATTTT CSVADRQNGNTIYF
TRBJ2-5 - TRBV12-3/TRBV12-4 TRBD1 TGTGCCAGCACCCTGACAGGGGGCGCGGAGACCCAGTACTTC CASTLTGGAETQYF
TRBJ2-1 many TRBV7-2 - TGTGCCAGCAGCTTGGTTCGAGGGAATGAGCAGTTCTTC CASSLVRGNEQFF
TRBJ2-4 - TRBV20-1 - TGCAGTGCTTACGATTCGGACGTGAACATTCAGTACTTC CSAYDSDVNIQYF
TRBJ2-7 few TRBV12-5 - TGTGCTAGTGGTTTGGGACCCAGCTACGAGCAGTACTTC CASGLGPSYEQYF
TRBJ2-1 few TRBV5-1 - TGCGCCAGCAGCTTGAGTAACAGGGGGGGCTCTTACAATGAGCAGTTCTTC CASSLSNRGGSYNEQFF
TRBJ2-7 - TRBV7-2 - TGTGCCAGCAGCTTAGAATGGACAGCCTACGAGCAGTACTTC CASSLEWTAYEQYF
TRBJ1-2 - TRBV5-8 TRBD1 TGTGCCAGCAGCAGGGACAGCCTCGGGGGCTATGGCTACACCTTC CASSRDSLGGYGYTF
TRBJ1-2 - TRBV6-2/TRBV6-3 TRBD1 TGTGCCAGCAGAACAACAGGGGTTGAAGGCTACACCTTC CASRTTGVEGYTF
TRBJ2-1 - TRBV29-1 TRBD2 TGCAGCGTTGGACTAGCGGAGGGGTACAATGAGCAGTTCTTC CSVGLAEGYNEQFF
TRBJ1-4 - TRBV5-1 - TGCGCCAGCAGCTTGGACCCCGGGTCTGGGCAAAAACTGTTTTTT CASSLDPGSGQKLFF
TRBJ1-2 - TRBV20-1 - TGCAGTGCTGACCCTCGGAGGACTGAAGGTGGCTACACCTTC CSADPRRTEGGYTF
TRBJ2-7 - TRBV3-1 - TGTGCCAGCAGCCAAGGGCCAGGCCCTACCTACGAGCAGTACTTC CASSQGPGPTYEQYF